Below, 22 T cell receptor beta chains from the same sample are listed, as sequenced in a study of blood T cells in healthy people across ages. For the second PCR, which ran for 7 to 11 cycles, a sample-barcoded 5' primer and a J-beta primer mix were used. TCRdb re-called the 5' RACE reads with MiXCR, one entry per CDR3 protein. The sample includes over 300,000 distinct CDR3 sequences, approximately 51% of them seen just once. Sequences were obtained from blood. The source is a man aged 55 to 70 in good health.

This clonotype appeared many times. A much larger clone sits a single nucleotide away, making a read error possible. The chain joins TRBV29-1 to TRBJ2-1; 7 bases match TRBD1. CDR1 is SQVTM, CDR2 ANQGSEA, per germline. After removal of 4 bases from V and 4 bases from J, the junction contained 7 bases not matched to a gene. This CDR3 is 14 amino acids long. As DNA, the CDR3 is TGCAGCGTTGGGCTGCGGACAGGTTACAATGAGCAGTTCTTC. Its protein product is CSVGLRTGYNEQFF.

This rearrangement joins TRBV6-2 or TRBV6-3 to TRBJ2-7, with D unclear. The CDR3 is 13 amino acids. Per germline, CDR1 MNHEY and CDR2 SVGEGT. Trimming removed 5 bases at V and 6 bases at J, with 14 bases between. Written as DNA, the CDR3 is TGTGCCAGCAGTGACGTGGAATCGGGCGAGCAGTACTTC. It is translated as CASSDVESGEQYF.

The CDR3 loop reads CSARSFSPADGQFF. The CDR3 coding sequence is TGCAGTGCTAGATCCTTTAGCCCCGCGGATGGGCAGTTCTTC. J is TRBJ2-1 and V is TRBV20-1, with D uncertain. CDR1 and CDR2 from the germline V gene are DFQATT and SNEGSKA (reference sequence). V gave up 2 bases and J gave up 12 bases, with 20 bases separating them. The CDR3 runs 14 residues.

This clonotype has only a few counts. This rearrangement joins TRBV12-3 or TRBV12-4 to TRBJ2-1; D unclear. The CDR3 totals 16 residues. The germline V and J ends were trimmed by 5 bases and 7 bases, with 21 bases remaining between them. The CDR3 here is CASSPPRTRLLNEQFF. The CDR3, as DNA: TGTGCCAGCAGTCCACCTCGGACCAGATTGCTTAATGAGCAGTTCTTC.

This clonotype was observed a single time. The chain couples TRBV30 to TRBJ2-4, with D unclear. The end of the DNA aligns better with TRBJ2-7, so the J call may be wrong. Germline V gives CDR1 GTSNPN, CDR2 SVGIG (reference sequence). CDR3 length equals 13 residues. CDR3 sequence (DNA): TGTGCCTGGAATGACGGCGGAGACTACGAGCAGTACTTC. Amino acid sequence: CAWNDGGDYEQYF.

This clonotype came up a few times. The CDR3 is CASSPGTVYGYTF. The CDR3 DNA reads as TGTGCCAGCAGTCCCGGGACGGTCTATGGCTACACCTTC. This sequence joins TRBV6-6 and TRBJ1-2, with D perhaps matching TRBD1 (5 bases). Germline CDR1 MNHNY, CDR2 SVGAGI (reference sequence). The V gene lost 5 bases and the J gene lost 4 bases, with 11 bases spanning the gap. CDR3 length: 13 amino acids.

This clonotype was recorded many times. The chain combines TRBV28 with TRBJ1-2; no reliable D call. The V gene lost 5 bases and the J gene lost 7 bases, with 20 bases spanning the gap. Germline V gene sequence: CDR1 MDHEN, CDR2 SYDVKM. The CDR3 contains 15 residues. The DNA for the CDR3 is TGTGCCAGCAGTGGCCACGGGCGGGCTCCGGGTGGCTACACCTTC. Protein: CASSGHGRAPGGYTF.

This chain joins TRBV27 and TRBJ2-5; D unresolved. The DNA matches TRBJ2-7 better at its end, which makes the J call doubtful. Germline V gene data show CDR1 as MNHEY and CDR2 as SMNVEV (reference sequence). This CDR3 has 15 residues. CDR3 DNA: TGTGCCAGCACTCTATGGGAAGACCTTAGGTACGAGCAGTACTTC. This encodes CASTLWEDLRYEQYF.

This clonotype was seen a few times. This sequence joins TRBV6-1 and TRBJ2-7; TRBD1 matches 7 bases. The CDR3 is made up of 15 amino acids. After removal of 1 base from V and 2 bases from J, the junction contained 5 bases not matched to a gene. Per germline, CDR1 MNHNS and CDR2 SASEGT. The CDR3 is CASSEEGARAYEQYF. The CDR3 nucleotides are TGTGCCAGCAGTGAAGAGGGGGCGCGGGCCTACGAGCAGTACTTC.

The V gene is TRBV11-2, the J gene TRBJ2-2, with D tentatively TRBD1 (5 bases). Germline CDR1 reads SGHAT; CDR2 reads FQNNGV. Trimming took 3 bases from V and 7 from J, leaving 12 bases between them. The CDR3 totals 14 residues. The CDR3 loop is CASSLDSGYGELFF. CDR3 nucleotides: TGTGCCAGCAGCTTGGATTCAGGGTACGGGGAGCTGTTTTTT.

This clonotype has only one observation. The chain is built from TRBV29-1 and TRBJ2-5; 12 nucleotides line up with TRBD1. The CDR3 extends over 11 amino acids. J gave up 11 bases and V 7 bases, and 5 bases lay outside the gene matches. Germline V gives CDR1 SQVTM, CDR2 ANQGSEA. CDR3 sequence reads: CSGGQGAAQYF. The CDR3 bases are TGCAGCGGGGGACAGGGGGCGGCGCAGTACTTC.

The chain employs TRBV7-3 and TRBJ2-6, with 11 nucleotides matching TRBD1. Per germline, CDR1 SGHTA and CDR2 FQGTGA. This CDR3 is built from 18 residues. V lost 1 base to trimming and J lost 4 bases; unmatched junction nucleotides: 6. CDR3 loop: CASSLSRGQGAGANVLTF. The CDR3 DNA reads TGTGCCAGCAGCTTAAGTCGAGGACAGGGGGCCGGGGCCAACGTCCTGACTTTC.

The V call is TRBV30, the J call TRBJ2-2, with D unresolved. Trimming left V 1 base short and J 8 bases short, with 8 bases between. The CDR3 runs to 12 residues. Germline V gene lookup returns CDR1 GTSNPN and CDR2 SVGIG (reference sequence). The CDR3 DNA follows: TGTGCCTGGAGTGAGGGCCTGGGGGAGCTGTTTTTT. Amino acid sequence: CAWSEGLGELFF.

This clonotype was seen ten or more times. A much larger clone lies a single base off, so this may be a read error. The CDR3 DNA sequence: TGTGCCAGCAGTGACGGCGGGAGTGCAGGCGAGCAGTTCTTC. It specifies CASSDGGSAGEQFF. V usage is TRBV6-2 or TRBV6-3 and J usage is TRBJ2-1; 7 positions match TRBD2. CDR3 length equals 14 residues. CDR1 and CDR2 (germline): MNHEY, SVGEGT. J lost 10 bases, V lost 5 bases, and 11 bases had no gene match.

This clonotype was seen a few times. V gene TRBV4-1 combines with J gene TRBJ2-1, with TRBD2 matching over 10 bases. This CDR3 spans 16 amino acids. Germline V gene sequence: CDR1 MGHRA, CDR2 YSYEKL. The junction had 5 bases not matched to a gene; V was cut back by 4 bases and J by 2 bases. The CDR3 is CASSRLAGGTYNEQFF. In DNA form, the CDR3 reads TGCGCCAGCAGCCGCTTAGCGGGGGGCACCTACAATGAGCAGTTCTTC.

This rearrangement joins TRBV6-5 to TRBJ1-2; D gene uncertain. The CDR3 runs to 16 residues. Trimming removed 4 bases from V and 3 bases from J, with 18 bases in between. Germline V gene data show CDR1 as MNHEY and CDR2 as SVGAGI. The CDR3 nucleotides are TGTGCCAGCAGTTCCAGCACGATATTGGGAGACTATGGCTACACCTTC. This sequence encodes CASSSSTILGDYGYTF.

The V gene is TRBV6-1, the J gene TRBJ1-6, with D uncertain. This CDR3 is built from 16 residues. Germline lookup yields CDR1 MNHNS and CDR2 SASEGT. Trimming stripped 6 bases from V and 3 bases from J, with 15 bases between. CDR3 nucleotide sequence: TGTGCCAGCAGGACCCTTTTAGGGTTCTATAATTCACCCCTCCACTTT. Residues: CASRTLLGFYNSPLHF.

This rearrangement joins TRBV6-5 to TRBJ2-3; TRBD1 might be the D (6 bases). V was shortened by 6 bases and J by 1 base, with 14 bases between the two germline ends. Per germline, CDR1 MNHEY and CDR2 SVGAGI. The CDR3 has 15 amino acids. Written as DNA, the CDR3 is TGTGCCAGCAGGCACTGGGACACCCGCACAGATACGCAGTATTTT. Protein product: CASRHWDTRTDTQYF.

This clonotype was seen a few times. The chain uses TRBV5-1 and TRBJ2-3, with 9 bases identical to TRBD2. CDR3 size: 16 residues. With V trimmed by 4 bases and J by 4 bases, 10 bases remained unmatched. CDR1 is SGHRS and CDR2 is YFSETQ in the germline V gene. CDR3 nucleotide sequence: TGCGCCAGCAGCATTGGACTAGCGAGGAGCTCAGATACGCAGTATTTT. This sequence encodes CASSIGLARSSDTQYF.

The gene calls are TRBV30 and TRBJ2-7; 9 bases line up with TRBD1. The germline gives CDR1 GTSNPN, CDR2 SVGIG (reference sequence). CDR3 length: 13 residues. V was clipped by 3 bases and J by 2 bases; unmatched bases: 2. The CDR3 region has the DNA TGTGCCTGGAGGGGGACAGGGACCTACGAGCAGTACTTC. Protein sequence: CAWRGTGTYEQYF.

Of note for this clonotype: An end of the junction does not agree with germline; a read error may underlie this. The chain links TRBV6-4 to TRBJ2-3, with a possible D match to TRBD1 (6 bases). Germline V gives CDR1 MRHNA, CDR2 SNTAGT. The CDR3 spans 15 residues. CDR3 bases: TGTGCCAGCAGTCTGACAGGACTGGGCACAGATACGCGGTATTTT. Translated, it gives CASSLTGLGTDTRYF.

Ten or more counts support this clonotype. Possible read error: a much larger clone is one base away. This rearrangement joins TRBV28 to TRBJ2-7; D possibly matches TRBD1 or TRBD2 (5 bases each). The germline V and J ends were trimmed by 5 bases and 1 base, with 12 bases remaining between them. Germline V gene lookup returns CDR1 MDHEN and CDR2 SYDVKM. The CDR3 runs 14 residues. The CDR3 loop is CASSVVGDSYEQYF. DNA for the CDR3: TGTGCCAGCAGTGTCGTGGGGGATTCCTACGAGCAGTACTTC.